This TCR beta chain originates from a study of PD-L1 blockade in urothelial cancer. Profiling relied on immunoSEQ multiplex PCR, and the TCRdb table lists in-frame clones only, not all of them. The table records some 48,000 clones, about 86% of them present only once. Germline-derived CDR1 and CDR2 are SGHAT and FQNNGV. V lost 5 bases, J lost 6 bases, and 5 bases stayed unmatched. The CDR3 covers 14 residues. This clone was found a few times. Sample time point: peripheral blood 6 weeks after treatment start. The rearrangement links TRBV11-2 to TRBJ2-7, with 12 positions matching TRBD1. The sequence came from a man aged 60-69 years with urothelial cancer. The sequencing here drew on PBMCs, taken around atezolizumab (anti-PD-L1) treatment. The CDR3 coding sequence is TGTGCCAGCAGCGGGGACAGGGGGCCGGGCGAGCAGTACTTC. Translation gives CASSGDRGPGEQYF.